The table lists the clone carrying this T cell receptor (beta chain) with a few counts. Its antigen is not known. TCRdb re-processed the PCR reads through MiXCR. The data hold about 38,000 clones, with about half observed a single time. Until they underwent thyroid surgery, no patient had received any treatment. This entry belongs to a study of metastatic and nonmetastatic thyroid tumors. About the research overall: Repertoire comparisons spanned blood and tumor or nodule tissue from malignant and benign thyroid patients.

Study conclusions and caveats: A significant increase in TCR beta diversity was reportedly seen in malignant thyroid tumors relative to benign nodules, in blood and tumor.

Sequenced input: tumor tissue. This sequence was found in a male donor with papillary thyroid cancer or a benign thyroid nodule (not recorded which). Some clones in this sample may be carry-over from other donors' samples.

The CDR3 coding sequence is TGCAGTGTACCAGAAACGGACTATGGCTACACCTTC. This codes for CSVPETDYGYTF. The chain links TRBV20-1 to TRBJ1-2; D remains unclear. This CDR3 has 12 residues. The V and J ends lost 7 bases and 3 bases respectively, with 12 bases between them. CDR1 is DFQATT and CDR2 is SNEGSKA in the germline V gene (reference sequence).